This T cell receptor (beta chain) was recovered during a study of beta chain features in type 1 diabetes. Sequenced material consisted of expressed TCRB transcripts (all of the isolated RNA was reverse transcribed). Approximately 3.4 million reads, on average, came from each naive, central memory and regulatory T cell sample. Profiling relied on immunoSEQ multiplex PCR, and the TCRdb table lists in-frame clones only, not all of them. The sample lists 600,000 to 650,000 clones, around 16% seen once, with 0.07% to 0.095% in the top ten. On this clone: The sample has other DNA sequences that encode this CDR3 too.

This CDR3 spans 11 amino acids. Germline CDR1 and CDR2: MNHEY and SVGAGI. The V gene lost 11 bases and the J gene lost 1 base, with 8 bases spanning the gap. The source is a man between 18 and 29 years old in good health. The chain combines TRBV6-5 with TRBJ1-1; D gene uncertain. The sequencing input was naive CD4+ T cells from blood. The CDR3 spells CASRGNTEAFF. The CDR3 nucleotides read TGTGCCTCGAGAGGGAACACTGAAGCTTTCTTT.